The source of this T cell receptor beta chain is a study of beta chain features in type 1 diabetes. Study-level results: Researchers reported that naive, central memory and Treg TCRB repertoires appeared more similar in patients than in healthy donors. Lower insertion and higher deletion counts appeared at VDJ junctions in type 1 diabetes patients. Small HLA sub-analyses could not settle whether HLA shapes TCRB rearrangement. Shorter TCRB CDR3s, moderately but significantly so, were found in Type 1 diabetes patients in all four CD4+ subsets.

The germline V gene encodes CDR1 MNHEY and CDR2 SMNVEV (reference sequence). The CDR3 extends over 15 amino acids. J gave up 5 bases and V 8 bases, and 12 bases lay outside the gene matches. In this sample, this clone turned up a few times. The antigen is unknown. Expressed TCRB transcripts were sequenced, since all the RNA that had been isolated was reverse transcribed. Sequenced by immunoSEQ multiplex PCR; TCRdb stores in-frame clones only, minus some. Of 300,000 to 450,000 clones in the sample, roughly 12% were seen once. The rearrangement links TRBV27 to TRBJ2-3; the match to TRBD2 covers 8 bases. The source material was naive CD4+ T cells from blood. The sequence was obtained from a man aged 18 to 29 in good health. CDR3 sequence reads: CASGRSGGIIDTQYF. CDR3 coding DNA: TGTGCCAGCGGGCGGAGCGGGGGCATTATAGATACGCAGTATTTT.